A selection of T cell receptor beta chains follows, all from one sample in a study of cytomegalovirus exposure and HLA in healthy donors. Assay: immunoSEQ multiplex PCR; the TCRdb copy retains only in-frame clones and omits some. The table lists 150,000 to 200,000 clones, around 80% of them singletons. Material: PBMCs. The receptors were sampled from a man aged 30-40 years in good health and CMV-seronegative. Each CDR3 is given with its conserved first and last residue. The D gene is left open where the match is weak. Rows give clone size only sometimes, using once, few, many, or a class for an expanded clone.

clone size	V gene	D gene	J gene	CDR3 DNA	CDR3 protein
few	TRBV5-1	TRBD2	TRBJ2-1	TGCGCCAGCAGCTTGCAGCGGGAGTACCCGAGCTCCTACAATGAGCAGTTCTTC	CASSLQREYPSSYNEQFF
-	TRBV10-3	-	TRBJ2-1	TGTGCCACCGAAGCGGGCGCGTCCTACAATGAGCAGTTCTTC	CATEAGASYNEQFF
few	TRBV19	TRBD1	TRBJ2-7	TGTGCCAGTAGCCGGACAGGCTCCTACGAGCAGTACTTC	CASSRTGSYEQYF
-	TRBV2	TRBD2	TRBJ2-5	TGTGCCAGCAGTGATGGGACTAGCGGCCAAGAGACCCAGTACTTC	CASSDGTSGQETQYF
-	TRBV5-1	TRBD1	TRBJ2-3	TGCGCCAGCGGCCGGGGGGACAGGGGAGGGACAGATACGCAGTATTTT	CASGRGDRGGTDTQYF
once	TRBV9	TRBD1	TRBJ2-1	TGTGCCAGCAGCGTAGTCCCCGCCGGGACAGGGCGGAACAATGAGCAGTTCTTC	CASSVVPAGTGRNNEQFF
-	TRBV5-4	TRBD1	TRBJ2-7	TGTGCCAGCAGCTTCGGGAGACAGGGGGCGTACGAGCAGTACTTC	CASSFGRQGAYEQYF
-	TRBV10-1	TRBD1	TRBJ2-7	TGCGCCAGCAGTGAGCCAGGGGACAGGGGCTACGAGCAGTACTTC	CASSEPGDRGYEQYF
-	TRBV11-2	-	TRBJ1-6	TGTGCCAGCAGGCCACCGGCGGGTTGGAATTCACCCCTCCACTTT	CASRPPAGWNSPLHF
-	TRBV5-6	TRBD2	TRBJ2-1	TGTGCCAGCAGCCCCATCGGGACTAGCGGATCCTACAATGAGCAGTTCTTC	CASSPIGTSGSYNEQFF
-	TRBV5-6	TRBD1	TRBJ2-3	TGTGCCAGCAGCTTCAGACAGGGGAGGATTATAGCGCAGTATTTT	CASSFRQGRIIAQYF
few	TRBV2	TRBD2	TRBJ2-1	TGTGCCAGCAGAGATAGCGGGAGGGTTTATGAGCAGTTCTTC	CASRDSGRVYEQFF
-	TRBV4-1	-	TRBJ1-5	TGCGCCAGCAGCCAAGTTCCTTTCAGGGGACCTGGCCCCCAGCATTTT	CASSQVPFRGPGPQHF
-	TRBV19	TRBD1	TRBJ2-7	TGTGCCAGTAGTCCCTCCGGGACAGGGTACGAGCAGTACTTC	CASSPSGTGYEQYF
-	TRBV7-9	TRBD2	TRBJ2-3	TGTGCCAGCAGCTCTAAGCGGGGCCCAGATACGCAGTATTTT	CASSSKRGPDTQYF
-	TRBV28	-	TRBJ1-2	TGTGCCAGCAGTCCCCCTTCGGGGGGCTCTGGCTACACCTTC	CASSPPSGGSGYTF
-	TRBV28	TRBD1	TRBJ2-2	TGTGCCAGCAGTTTCCCCCTTTCGGACAGGACGAACACCGGGGAGCTGTTTTTT	CASSFPLSDRTNTGELFF
-	TRBV7-9	-	TRBJ2-3	TGTGCCAGCAGCTTAACCGAGGTCAGCACAGATACGCAGTATTTT	CASSLTEVSTDTQYF
-	TRBV2	TRBD2	TRBJ2-1	TGTGCCAGCAGTGAAGGCGAGCGGGAAATCTACAATGAGCAGTTCTTC	CASSEGEREIYNEQFF
-	TRBV19	TRBD1	TRBJ2-7	TGTGCCAGTAGTCCCCCGGGACAGGGCTACGAGCAGTACTTC	CASSPPGQGYEQYF
-	TRBV14	-	TRBJ1-2	TGTGCCAGCAGCCAAGTACGGGGAGGCTATGGCTACACCTTC	CASSQVRGGYGYTF
once	TRBV9	-	TRBJ2-2	TGTGCCAGCAGCCCAGGGGCTAGCGGCTACACCGGGGAGCTGTTTTTT	CASSPGASGYTGELFF